This is a list of T cell receptor beta chains from one sample in a study of cytomegalovirus exposure and HLA in healthy donors. Generated by immunoSEQ multiplex PCR, the TCRdb table keeps only in-frame clones and is missing some. The sample gives 150,000 to 200,000 clones, around 82% of which show up once; roughly a tenth is in the top ten. Sequencing used PBMCs. Receptor source: a man between 25 and 39 years old in good health and CMV-seropositive. CDR3s include the opening cysteine and the closing phenylalanine or tryptophan. The order of the fields is J gene, V gene, clone size, D gene, CDR3 protein, CDR3 DNA. D genes are given only for firm matches. Rows give clone size only sometimes, using once, few, many, or a class for an expanded clone.

>TRBJ1-6|TRBV7-2|few|.
CASSMSSYNSPLHF
TGTGCCAGCAGCATGAGCTCCTATAATTCACCCCTCCACTTT
>TRBJ2-7|TRBV15|.|.
CATSRGRGREKSSYEQYF
TGTGCCACCAGCAGAGGGAGGGGCCGGGAGAAAAGCTCCTACGAGCAGTACTTC
>TRBJ2-4|TRBV21-1|.|.
CASSPRRTRGDIQYF
TGTGCCAGCAGCCCTCGGAGGACCCGGGGGGACATTCAGTACTTC
>TRBJ2-3|TRBV2|.|TRBD2
CASTLAGSTDTQYF
TGTGCCAGCACCCTAGCGGGGAGCACAGATACGCAGTATTTT
>TRBJ2-7|TRBV19|.|.
CASSIGDLHYEQYF
TGTGCCAGTAGTATCGGGGACTTACACTACGAGCAGTACTTC
>TRBJ1-4|TRBV4-3|.|.
CASSQSGAGEGEKLFF
TGCGCCAGCAGCCAGTCAGGGGCAGGGGAGGGTGAAAAACTGTTTTTT
>TRBJ1-5|TRBV10-3|.|.
CAISEAGDGYNQPQHF
TGTGCCATCAGTGAGGCCGGGGATGGGTACAATCAGCCCCAGCATTTT
>TRBJ1-1|TRBV19|once|.
CASSSGVMNTEAFF
TGTGCCAGTTCTTCCGGGGTCATGAACACTGAAGCTTTCTTT
>TRBJ1-3|TRBV27|.|.
CASSRLRRGGTFSGNTIYF
TGTGCCAGCAGTCGCCTGCGGAGGGGGGGCACTTTCTCTGGAAACACCATATATTTT
>TRBJ2-1|TRBV4-3|once|.
CASSQDRGRGNEQFF
TGCGCCAGCAGCCAAGATCGAGGGAGGGGGAATGAGCAGTTCTTC
>TRBJ2-3|TRBV10-3|.|.
CAISLNGGGDTQYF
TGTGCCATCAGCTTGAATGGGGGAGGAGATACGCAGTATTTT
>TRBJ2-3|TRBV18|.|.
CASSPRAAAAGTDTQYF
TGTGCCAGCTCACCACGAGCAGCAGCGGCAGGCACAGATACGCAGTATTTT
>TRBJ1-4|TRBV15|few|.
CATSRDAGGDEKLFF
TGTGCCACCAGCAGAGATGCGGGCGGAGATGAAAAACTGTTTTTT
>TRBJ1-2|TRBV4-3|.|TRBD1
CASRGTGYGYTF
TGCGCCAGCAGAGGGACAGGGTATGGCTACACCTTC
>TRBJ2-1|TRBV5-1|.|TRBD2
CASSFDERGFYNEQFF
TGCGCCAGCAGCTTCGATGAGCGGGGGTTTTACAATGAGCAGTTCTTC
>TRBJ1-2|TRBV2|.|.
CASRGTVLNYGYTF
TGTGCCAGTAGGGGGACCGTACTTAACTATGGCTACACCTTC
>TRBJ2-6|TRBV5-1|.|TRBD1
CASSLGQGGLGANVLTF
TGCGCCAGCAGCTTAGGACAGGGTGGTCTTGGGGCCAACGTCCTGACTTTC
>TRBJ2-1|TRBV6-4|.|TRBD2
CASSVLAGPGGEQFF
TGTGCCAGCAGTGTCCTAGCGGGCCCTGGCGGTGAGCAGTTCTTC
>TRBJ2-3|TRBV30|once|TRBD2
CAWSVLSGRARVTTDTQYF
TGTGCCTGGAGTGTACTTAGCGGGAGGGCCCGTGTTACCACAGATACGCAGTATTTT
>TRBJ1-1|TRBV18|once|.
CASSPVTVTEAFF
TGTGCCAGCTCACCAGTGACAGTCACTGAAGCTTTCTTT
>TRBJ1-2|TRBV2|few|.
CASSEDQGNYGYTF
TGTGCCAGCAGTGAAGACCAGGGGAACTATGGCTACACCTTC
>TRBJ1-4|TRBV27|many|.
CASSSQGQANEKLFF
TGTGCCAGCAGTTCCCAAGGACAAGCTAATGAAAAACTGTTTTTT
>TRBJ1-1|TRBV21-1|.|.
CASSKVLATEAFF
TGTGCCAGCAGCAAAGTATTGGCCACTGAAGCTTTCTTT
>TRBJ1-1|TRBV7-2|.|.
CASSAWTKLGTEAFF
TGTGCCAGCAGCGCTTGGACAAAGCTAGGCACTGAAGCTTTCTTT
>TRBJ1-4|TRBV5-5|.|.
CASSLERGSNEKLFF
TGTGCCAGCAGCTTGGAGCGAGGTTCTAATGAAAAACTGTTTTTT
>TRBJ2-1|TRBV9|many|TRBD2
CASSVGLAGGNEQFF
TGTGCCAGCAGCGTAGGACTAGCGGGGGGCAATGAGCAGTTCTTC
>TRBJ2-2|TRBV7-7|few|TRBD2
CASSLEAGAGTGELFF
TGTGCTAGCAGCTTGGAAGCGGGAGCAGGAACCGGGGAGCTGTTTTTT
>TRBJ1-4|TRBV30|.|.
CAWSFATNEKLFF
TGTGCCTGGAGTTTCGCAACTAATGAAAAACTGTTTTTT
>TRBJ1-1|TRBV5-1|.|TRBD1
CASSTGGVYTEAFF
TGCGCCAGCAGCACAGGGGGCGTTTATACTGAAGCTTTCTTT
>TRBJ2-3|TRBV18|.|.
CASSRMDSAGDTQYF
TGTGCCAGCTCCCGAATGGACAGTGCTGGAGATACGCAGTATTTT
>TRBJ1-1|TRBV6-1|.|.
CASSEVGGQNTEAFF
TGTGCCAGCAGTGAAGTGGGGGGGCAAAATACTGAAGCTTTCTTT
>TRBJ2-5|TRBV5-5|.|.
CASSFPQQETQYF
TGTGCCAGCAGCTTCCCACAGCAAGAGACCCAGTACTTC
>TRBJ1-2|TRBV19|few|.
CASRNYGYTF
TGTGCCAGTCGTAACTATGGCTACACCTTC
>TRBJ2-2|TRBV15|.|TRBD1
CATSRGTGGGNTGELFF
TGTGCCACCAGCAGAGGCACAGGGGGAGGGAACACCGGGGAGCTGTTTTTT
>TRBJ2-7|TRBV6-1|once|.
CASSDRRREYF
TGTGCCAGCAGTGACCGTAGGAGGGAGTACTTC
>TRBJ1-5|TRBV7-9|once|.
CASSLSIGDQPQHF
TGTGCCAGCAGCTTATCGATCGGAGATCAGCCCCAGCATTTT
>TRBJ2-5|TRBV5-1|.|.
CASSLNGGSGETQYF
TGCGCCAGCAGCTTGAATGGTGGCAGCGGAGAGACCCAGTACTTC
>TRBJ2-1|TRBV30|.|TRBD1
CACQDRGRYNEQFF
TGTGCCTGCCAGGACAGGGGGCGTTACAATGAGCAGTTCTTC
>TRBJ2-4|TRBV5-1|.|.
CASSLVPLSAKNIQYF
TGCGCCAGCAGCTTGGTTCCCCTCTCCGCCAAAAACATTCAGTACTTC
>TRBJ2-7|TRBV28|.|TRBD2
CASSPRGVYEQYF
TGTGCCAGCAGTCCCCGGGGGGTCTACGAGCAGTACTTC
>TRBJ2-5|TRBV28|.|.
CASSSPYRETQYF
TGTGCCAGCAGTTCTCCCTACAGGGAGACCCAGTACTTC
>TRBJ2-7|TRBV30|.|.
CAWSVVRGYEQYF
TGTGCCTGGAGTGTGGTCAGGGGCTACGAGCAGTACTTC
>TRBJ2-7|TRBV5-1|.|TRBD2
CASSLGQVAGGLGEQYF
TGCGCCAGCAGCCTGGGGCAGGTAGCGGGCGGCTTAGGGGAGCAGTACTTC
>TRBJ1-1|TRBV2|.|TRBD1
CASSDNRGGPEAFF
TGTGCCAGCAGTGATAACAGGGGCGGCCCTGAAGCTTTCTTT